This is a list of T cell receptor beta chains from one sample in a study of cytomegalovirus exposure and HLA in healthy donors. The assay was immunoSEQ multiplex PCR, and TCRdb's table has in-frame clones only and misses some. Of 110,000 or so clones listed, over 9.5% are singletons. The sample comprised PBMCs. The receptors derive from a man between 40 and 49 years old in good health and CMV-seropositive. Each CDR3 is given with its conserved first and last residue. Each record gives: J gene, D gene, V gene, clone size, CDR3 DNA, CDR3 protein. D genes are given only for firm matches. Not every row has a clone size; where given, it reads once, few, many or a size class.

TRBJ1-4 TRBD1 TRBV11-2 . TGTGCCAGCAGCCTCGGGACAGTGGGGGAAAAACTGTTTTTT CASSLGTVGEKLFF
TRBJ2-7 TRBD1 TRBV4-3 . TGCGCCAGCAGCCAAGATTACAGGGGGGAATACGAGCAGTACTTC CASSQDYRGEYEQYF
TRBJ1-2 . TRBV2 few TGTGCCAGCAGTGAAGGAGCTAACTATGGCTACACCTTC CASSEGANYGYTF
TRBJ1-5 . TRBV7-3 few TGTGCCAGCAGCTTACCAGGGTATGATACTCAGCCCCAGCATTTT CASSLPGYDTQPQHF
TRBJ1-2 . TRBV6-1 . TGTGCCAGCAGTGAAAACAGCCGCTATGGCTACACCTTC CASSENSRYGYTF
TRBJ2-7 TRBD2 TRBV5-6 few TGTGCCAGCAGTCCACTAGCGGGAACAACCTACGAGCAGTACTTC CASSPLAGTTYEQYF
TRBJ2-7 . TRBV6-1 . TGTGCCAGCAGTTTTCACTACGAGCAGTACTTC CASSFHYEQYF
TRBJ1-3 . TRBV7-3 few TGTGCCAGCAGCTTAACGGGGGGGTCGGGGTTTGGAAACACCATATATTTT CASSLTGGSGFGNTIYF
TRBJ2-5 TRBD1 TRBV7-7 few TGTGCTAGCAGTGTGGGGACAGGACAGGAGACCCAGTACTTC CASSVGTGQETQYF
TRBJ1-2 . TRBV6-6 few TGTGCCAGCAGTTACTCGCCAGGCCCCTATGACTATGGCTACACCTTC CASSYSPGPYDYGYTF
TRBJ2-7 TRBD2 TRBV7-2 . TGTGCCAGCAGCTCCACTAGCGGGCCCTACGAGCAGTACTTC CASSSTSGPYEQYF
TRBJ2-7 TRBD1 TRBV9 . TGTGCCAGCAGCTCCGACGACAGGGGTCGAACCTACGAGCAGTACTTC CASSSDDRGRTYEQYF
TRBJ2-2 . TRBV7-9 few TGTGCCAGCAGCTTTGGAGGGATAAACACCGGGGAGCTGTTTTTT CASSFGGINTGELFF
TRBJ2-1 . TRBV5-4 few TGTGCCAGCAGCCTTAGAGGGGGCAATGAGCAGTTCTTC CASSLRGGNEQFF
TRBJ1-5 TRBD1 TRBV12-5 few TGTGCTAGTGGTTTGGCCGACAGGGGAGGACAGCCCCAGCATTTT CASGLADRGGQPQHF
TRBJ2-3 TRBD1 TRBV9 few TGTGCCAGCAGCATTGGGACAGGGGGAGCGGATACGCAGTATTTT CASSIGTGGADTQYF
TRBJ2-2 TRBD2 TRBV7-2 once TGTGCCAGCAGCTCCGGGGAAAGACTAGCTCCTTACACCGGGGAGCTGTTTTTT CASSSGERLAPYTGELFF
TRBJ2-7 . TRBV4-3 . TGCGCCAGCAGCCATTACACCAATGAGAGGAACGAGCAGTACTTC CASSHYTNERNEQYF
TRBJ2-2 TRBD2 TRBV11-2 . TGTGCCAGCAGCTTCCCCAGGACTAGCGCAGGCGGGGAGCTGTTTTTT CASSFPRTSAGGELFF
TRBJ1-5 TRBD1 TRBV6-6 few TGTGCCAGCATTCCCGGCGGGACAGGGGTTCAGCCCCAGCATTTT CASIPGGTGVQPQHF
TRBJ1-1 . TRBV7-6 few TGTGCCAGCAGCGAGGGCAGGGGGAACACTGAAGCTTTCTTT CASSEGRGNTEAFF
TRBJ2-7 TRBD2 TRBV9 few TGTGCCAGCAGCGGGGGACTAGCGGGGGCCTACGAGCAGTACTTC CASSGGLAGAYEQYF
TRBJ1-2 . TRBV5-8 . TGTGCCAGCAGCTTTGGAGCCTTCGGATACTATGGCTACACCTTC CASSFGAFGYYGYTF
TRBJ2-3 TRBD1 TRBV28 few TGTGCCAGCAGTCCAGGGGGCCGCACAGATACGCAGTATTTT CASSPGGRTDTQYF
TRBJ2-3 TRBD2 TRBV4-1 few TGCGCCAGCAGCCAAAGCGGGACGGGCACAGATACGCAGTATTTT CASSQSGTGTDTQYF
TRBJ2-1 TRBD1 TRBV5-4 . TGTGCCAGCAGCTTGGACTGGGACAGCTACAATGAGCAGTTCTTC CASSLDWDSYNEQFF
TRBJ1-1 TRBD1 TRBV19 many TGTGCCAGTAGTATAGTCTCTGGACAGGGGCTTCCGAACACTGAAGCTTTCTTT CASSIVSGQGLPNTEAFF
TRBJ2-5 . TRBV10-3 few TGTGCCATCAGTGAGTCGTCAGGTGGGAGAGGGCGGGAGACCCAGTACTTC CAISESSGGRGRETQYF
TRBJ1-4 . TRBV27 few TGTGCCAGCAGTTCAGCCGTTGAGGGTGAAAAACTGTTTTTT CASSSAVEGEKLFF
TRBJ1-1 . TRBV7-8 . TGTGCCAGCAGCTTAAGGGGTTTGAACACTGAAGCTTTCTTT CASSLRGLNTEAFF
TRBJ1-5 TRBD1 TRBV28 . TGTGCCAGCAGTTTGCTAGGGGGCAAGCCCCAGCATTTT CASSLLGGKPQHF
TRBJ2-2 . TRBV27 . TGTGCCAGCAGTTTAATGCCGGGATTTAGCGGGGAGCTGTTTTTT CASSLMPGFSGELFF
TRBJ1-1 TRBD1 TRBV4-1 . TGCGCCAGCAGCAGGGACAGGGGAAGCACTGAAGCTTTCTTT CASSRDRGSTEAFF
TRBJ2-7 . TRBV18 . TGTGCCAGCTCGATATTAAACGGGGGTCCCTACGAGCAGTACTTC CASSILNGGPYEQYF
TRBJ2-7 TRBD1 TRBV5-1 . TGCGCCAGCAGCTTTCCGGGACAGGGGAACGAGCAGTACTTC CASSFPGQGNEQYF
TRBJ1-4 TRBD1 TRBV6-7 . TGTGCCAGCAGTTGCCCCACAGGGGAATGGACTAATGAAAAACTGTTTTTT CASSCPTGEWTNEKLFF
TRBJ1-1 . TRBV4-2 . TGTGCCAGCAGCCTCGGGGTGAACACTGAAGCTTTCTTT CASSLGVNTEAFF
TRBJ2-1 TRBD2 TRBV4-2 few TGTGCCAGCAGCCAAGCGTCGGGACTAGCGGTATACAATGAGCAGTTCTTC CASSQASGLAVYNEQFF
TRBJ1-1 . TRBV5-4 . TGTGCCAGCACCTTCCCGGGTAGCCGGGCTGAAGCTTTCTTT CASTFPGSRAEAFF
TRBJ2-7 TRBD1 TRBV6-1 few TGTGCCAGCAACCGACAGGGCTCCTACGAGCAGTACTTC CASNRQGSYEQYF
TRBJ2-7 . TRBV7-2 once TGTGCCAGCAGCTTCCGACAGGTGTCTGGCGAGCAGTACTTC CASSFRQVSGEQYF
TRBJ2-5 . TRBV6-5 few TGTGCCAGCAGTTACGTAGGGGAAGAGACCCAGTACTTC CASSYVGEETQYF
TRBJ1-2 . TRBV28 . TGTGCCAGCAGTCTTGCGCGTCGCGAATATGGCTACACCTTC CASSLARREYGYTF
TRBJ2-3 TRBD1 TRBV5-1 few TGCGCCAGCAGCAATGGACAGGGGGCTACAGATACGCAGTATTTT CASSNGQGATDTQYF